This is a list of T cell receptor beta chains from one sample in a study of read filtering for tumor transcriptome and immune sequencing. TCRdb called the reads again in MiXCR, with one record for every CDR3 protein. The repertoire holds 45,000 to 55,000 distinct CDR3 sequences, with over 9.5% as singletons. Sequencing was carried out using a population of CD138-negative cells sorted from bone marrow. The receptors come from a donor at least 40 years old with multiple myeloma. Both conserved end residues are part of each CDR3. D genes are given only for firm matches. Expanded clones get a size class; other rows say once, few or many, or leave the size out.

j_call	cdr3_length	v_call	clone_size	d_call	cdr3_aa	cdr3_nt
TRBJ2-7	14	TRBV7-2	many	TRBD2	CASSLGLAYPEQYF	TGTGCCAGCAGCTTAGGACTAGCCTATCCCGAGCAGTACTTC
TRBJ1-5	14	TRBV10-3	many	TRBD1	CAISPGQVYQPQHF	TGTGCCATCAGTCCGGGACAGGTTTATCAGCCCCAGCATTTT
TRBJ1-1	14	TRBV6-5	many	TRBD1	CASSTRDRGFRAFF	TGTGCCAGCAGTACTCGGGACAGGGGGTTTAGAGCTTTCTTT
TRBJ1-1	15	TRBV29-1	many	-	CSVGEQRTLNTEAFF	TGCAGCGTTGGGGAGCAGAGAACTTTGAACACTGAAGCTTTCTTT
TRBJ1-5	12	TRBV27	many	-	CASRGANQPQHF	TGTGCCAGCCGAGGGGCTAATCAGCCCCAGCATTTT
TRBJ2-2	17	TRBV6-5	few	TRBD1	CASSYADRGLGTGELFF	TGTGCCAGCAGTTACGCTGACAGGGGGTTAGGCACCGGGGAGCTGTTTTTT
TRBJ1-5	14	TRBV28	many	-	CASSLQGLNQPQHF	TGTGCCAGCAGTTTGCAGGGACTCAATCAGCCCCAGCATTTT
TRBJ2-7	13	TRBV18	-	TRBD1	CASSWAARGEQYF	TGTGCCAGCTCCTGGGCGGCCAGGGGGGAGCAGTACTTC
TRBJ1-5	15	TRBV18	few	TRBD1	CASSPGQGGPGAQHF	TGTGCCAGCTCACCAGGACAGGGGGGACCAGGGGCCCAGCATTTT
TRBJ2-6	17	TRBV6-2/TRBV6-3	many	-	CASSYGGRPSGANVLTF	TGTGCCAGCAGTTACGGGGGTCGACCCTCTGGGGCCAACGTCCTGACTTTC
TRBJ2-5	14	TRBV29-1	many	-	CSAFHGSVPETQYF	TGCAGCGCCTTCCACGGGAGCGTCCCAGAGACCCAGTACTTC
TRBJ2-2	17	TRBV14	many	TRBD2	CASSQVTSGKNTGELFF	TGTGCCAGCAGCCAAGTAACTAGCGGAAAGAACACCGGGGAGCTGTTTTTT
TRBJ1-6	16	TRBV20-1	many	-	CSARDPRSSYNSPLHF	TGCAGTGCTAGAGATCCCAGGAGCTCCTATAATTCACCCCTCCACTTT
TRBJ1-2	15	TRBV7-2	many	-	CASSLVGGSNYGYTF	TGTGCCAGCAGCTTAGTTGGGGGATCTAACTATGGCTACACCTTC
TRBJ1-2	15	TRBV20-1	-	-	CSAIPILGFYYGYTF	TGCAGTGCAATCCCCATACTAGGTTTTTATTATGGCTACACCTTC
TRBJ1-1	15	TRBV5-1	many	TRBD1	CASSRTGDGSTEAFF	TGCGCCAGCAGCCGGACAGGGGACGGGAGCACTGAAGCTTTCTTT
TRBJ2-5	18	TRBV7-9	many	-	CASSLGRLIGTPQETQYF	TGTGCCAGCAGCTTAGGTCGTTTGATCGGGACACCCCAAGAGACCCAGTACTTC
TRBJ2-7	16	TRBV4-1	many	TRBD1	CASSQVPGTGTYEQYF	TGCGCCAGCAGCCAAGTTCCCGGGACAGGGACCTACGAGCAGTACTTC
TRBJ2-1	14	TRBV6-2/TRBV6-3	many	TRBD1	CASSFTTGDNEQFF	TGTGCCAGCAGTTTTACGACAGGGGATAATGAGCAGTTCTTC
TRBJ2-7	11	TRBV29-1	many	-	CSVPGVGEQYF	TGCAGCGTACCGGGAGTAGGGGAGCAGTACTTC
TRBJ2-1	15	TRBV7-2	many	-	CASSPVQATYNEQFF	TGTGCCAGCAGCCCGGTTCAGGCTACCTACAATGAGCAGTTCTTC
TRBJ2-7	15	TRBV4-2	many	TRBD1	CASSQKGQPSYEQYF	TGTGCCAGCAGCCAAAAGGGACAGCCGTCCTACGAGCAGTACTTC
TRBJ1-6	11	TRBV7-9	-	-	CASSLGVEASF	TGTGCCAGCAGCTTGGGAGTTGAAGCCTCCTTT
TRBJ2-1	15	TRBV7-7	-	TRBD1	CASSSGTGAYNEQFF	TGTGCTAGCAGCTCCGGGACAGGGGCGTACAATGAGCAGTTCTTC
TRBJ2-3	15	TRBV18	many	TRBD1	CASSPQGAITDTQYF	TGTGCCAGCTCACCCCAGGGGGCCATCACAGATACGCAGTATTTT
TRBJ2-7	16	TRBV5-1	many	TRBD1	CASSRGQAFYSYEQYF	TGCGCCAGCAGCCGCGGACAGGCCTTTTACTCCTACGAGCAGTACTTC
TRBJ1-4	15	TRBV27	many	-	CASSGETSANEKLFF	TGTGCCAGCAGTGGAGAGACCTCGGCTAATGAAAAACTGTTTTTT
TRBJ2-1	16	TRBV25-1	many	TRBD1	CASSNTGTGQNNEQFF	TGTGCCAGCTCAAACACCGGGACAGGGCAGAATAATGAGCAGTTCTTC
TRBJ2-7	15	TRBV7-9	many	-	CASSLIGKGQNEQYF	TGTGCCAGCAGCTTAATAGGGAAGGGTCAGAACGAGCAGTACTTC
TRBJ2-1	11	TRBV7-2	-	-	CASSQALEQFF	TGTGCCAGCAGCCAAGCCCTCGAGCAGTTCTTC
TRBJ2-2	15	TRBV30	many	-	CAWSVNLRNTGELFF	TGTGCCTGGAGTGTAAATCTGCGAAACACCGGGGAGCTGTTTTTT
TRBJ1-1	13	TRBV6-6	many	-	CASSYQDKTEAFF	TGTGCCAGCAGTTACCAGGACAAAACTGAAGCTTTCTTT
TRBJ2-1	15	TRBV7-8	many	TRBD2	CASSQKAGGRGEQFF	TGTGCCAGCAGCCAGAAAGCGGGAGGGCGGGGTGAGCAGTTCTTC
TRBJ1-2	17	TRBV19	-	-	CASTGQFRSSPNYGYTF	TGTGCCAGTACCGGCCAATTCAGGAGCTCCCCCAACTATGGCTACACCTTC
TRBJ1-5	13	TRBV4-2	many	-	CASSLTADQPQHF	TGTGCCAGCAGCTTGACAGCCGATCAGCCCCAGCATTTT
TRBJ2-4	14	TRBV7-2	many	-	CASSLGPGLNIQYF	TGTGCCAGCAGCTTAGGCCCGGGACTAAACATTCAGTACTTC
TRBJ2-3	17	TRBV13	many	TRBD2	CASSLGGSGSRTDTQYF	TGTGCCAGCAGCTTAGGCGGTAGCGGGAGTCGCACAGATACGCAGTATTTT
TRBJ2-5	14	TRBV5-1	many	-	CASSVVHGGETQYF	TGCGCCAGCAGCGTCGTCCACGGTGGAGAGACCCAGTACTTC
TRBJ2-6	15	TRBV2	many	-	CASSQRGSGANVLTF	TGTGCCAGCAGTCAAAGGGGTTCTGGGGCCAACGTCCTGACTTTC
TRBJ2-7	14	TRBV7-9	once	TRBD2	CASSSNPSGMQQYF	TGTGCCAGCAGCTCCAATCCTAGCGGGATGCAGCAGTACTTC
TRBJ1-1	12	TRBV3-1	many	-	CASSPGDTEAFF	TGTGCCAGCAGCCCAGGGGACACTGAAGCTTTCTTT
TRBJ2-3	15	TRBV2	many	-	CASSLAEISTDTQYF	TGTGCCAGCAGTTTAGCGGAAATTAGCACAGATACGCAGTATTTT
TRBJ2-2	16	TRBV14	many	-	CASSQVGAGRTGELFF	TGTGCCAGCAGCCAAGTAGGTGCGGGACGGACCGGGGAGCTGTTTTTT
TRBJ1-5	16	TRBV19	many	TRBD1	CASSPRDRGINQPQHF	TGTGCCAGTAGTCCTCGGGACAGGGGGATCAATCAGCCCCAGCATTTT
TRBJ2-7	17	TRBV4-3	many	TRBD2	CASSQGRSGGSSYEQYF	TGCGCCAGCAGCCAAGGGAGGTCGGGGGGTTCCTCCTACGAGCAGTACTTC
TRBJ2-7	15	TRBV4-2	-	-	CASSPSGGVFYEQYF	TGTGCCAGCAGCCCCTCGGGTGGGGTTTTCTACGAGCAGTACTTC